These 3 T cell receptor beta chains originate from one sample sequenced in a study of T cell changes during pregnancy in multiple sclerosis. TCRdb's table, derived via immunoSEQ multiplex PCR, lists solely in-frame clones and lacks some. The profile shows roughly 89,000 clones, 94% of them singletons. The sample here was peripheral blood, taken in the third trimester of pregnancy. Every receptor here comes from a female donor with multiple sclerosis, enrolled in a pregnancy study.

This chain connects TRBV19 to TRBJ2-7, with 11 positions matching TRBD2. The J segment lost 2 bases and the V segment lost 5 bases, leaving 2 bases of the junction unmatched. Germline V gene lookup returns CDR1 LNHDA and CDR2 SQIVND (reference sequence). The CDR3 totals 14 residues. This chain's CDR3 is CASSSSGGPYEQYF. In nucleotides, the CDR3 is TGTGCCAGTAGTTCTAGCGGGGGGCCCTACGAGCAGTACTTC.

This clone was picked up a small number of times. The V call is TRBV2, the J call TRBJ1-2; D is undetermined. Trimming removed 10 bases at V and 2 bases at J, with 17 bases between. This CDR3 region has 14 residues. Germline V CDR1 and CDR2: SNHLY, FYNNEI. CDR3: CATTEFPGNYGYTF. CDR3 nucleotides: TGTGCCACTACCGAATTTCCGGGAAACTATGGCTACACCTTC.

The J gene is TRBJ1-2, the V gene TRBV5-4; D remains unclear. This CDR3 is 14 amino acids long. The germline V and J ends were trimmed by 0 bases and 8 bases, with 14 bases remaining between them. CDR1 and CDR2 from the germline V gene are SGHNT and YYREEE (reference sequence). CDR3 residues: CASSLDTTSRGYTF. For the CDR3, the DNA is TGTGCCAGCAGCTTGGACACGACCTCGAGGGGCTACACCTTC.